Listed below are T cell receptor beta chains from one sample, sequenced in a study of CD8+ T cells in alopecia areata. Using immunoSEQ multiplex PCR, the repertoire was profiled, and TCRdb retains in-frame clones only, with some absent. The data contain 150,000 or so clones, around 47% of them singletons. The specimen sequenced was CD4+ T cells sorted from blood. The receptors originated from a human donor with alopecia areata. Both conserved end residues are part of each CDR3. Fields, in order: D gene, clone size, J gene, V gene, CDR3 DNA, CDR3 protein. The D gene is left open where the match is weak. Rows may omit the clone size; those that give it use once, few, many or a size class.

NA few TRBJ1-1 TRBV7-9 TGTGCCAGCAGCCCACCAGGGGCGACTGAAGCTTTCTTT CASSPPGATEAFF
TRBD1 NA TRBJ2-2 TRBV4-1 TGCGCCAGCAGCCAGGGGGACAGGGGGCCCGGGGAGCTGTTTTTT CASSQGDRGPGELFF
NA few TRBJ1-5 TRBV15 TGTGCCACCAGCAGAGCAGGAAATCAGCCCCAGCATTTT CATSRAGNQPQHF
NA NA TRBJ1-1 TRBV4-1 TGCGCCAGCAGCCAAGCCGCTGAAGCTTTCTTT CASSQAAEAFF
TRBD1 few TRBJ1-5 TRBV28 TGTGCCAGCCGGACAGGGGGCCGGGTAATGCCCCAGCATTTT CASRTGGRVMPQHF
TRBD1 once TRBJ1-4 TRBV29-1 TGCAGCGGCCCGGGACAGAGCTCACACGGGGATGAAAAACTGTTTTTT CSGPGQSSHGDEKLFF
NA NA TRBJ2-3 TRBV29-1 TGCAGCGTTCTTCCGGGGAACACAGATACGCAGTATTTT CSVLPGNTDTQYF
TRBD1 few TRBJ2-5 TRBV30 TGTGCCTGGAGTGTTATTGGGACAGGCAAACAAGAGACCCAGTACTTC CAWSVIGTGKQETQYF
NA NA TRBJ1-1 TRBV19 TGTGCCAGTAGTATTAGTAGGACGGCAGAGAACACTGAAGCTTTCTTT CASSISRTAENTEAFF
NA NA TRBJ1-1 TRBV30 TGTGCCTGGAGTCACACACAGGTCGCGGCTGAAGCTTTCTTT CAWSHTQVAAEAFF
TRBD1 NA TRBJ1-5 TRBV30 TGTGCCTGGAGTGCAGGGGGTGCCCAGCCCCAGCATTTT CAWSAGGAQPQHF
NA few TRBJ2-1 TRBV4-1 TGCGCCAGCAGCGTGACCGGGACTCTATACAATGAGCAGTTCTTC CASSVTGTLYNEQFF
NA NA TRBJ2-3 TRBV20-1 TGCAGTGCTAGAACTTCTGAGACGCAGTATTTT CSARTSETQYF
TRBD2 NA TRBJ2-7 TRBV5-1 TGCGCCAGCAGTATGAGCGGGAGCTACTACGAGCAGTACTTC CASSMSGSYYEQYF
TRBD2 few TRBJ2-3 TRBV6-1 TGTGCCAGCAGGGGAGGAGCGGGACGAACAGATACGCAGTATTTT CASRGGAGRTDTQYF
NA NA TRBJ2-5 TRBV4-1 TGCGCCAGCAGCCAAGGAGTGACCCAGTACTTC CASSQGVTQYF
NA NA TRBJ2-5 TRBV28 TGTGCCAGCAGTCTGGGGACCCAACAAGAGACCCAGTACTTC CASSLGTQQETQYF
NA NA TRBJ1-2 TRBV5-1 TGCGCCAGCAGCTGGGGAAGTGAGGGCGCCTATGGCTACACCTTC CASSWGSEGAYGYTF
NA NA TRBJ2-5 TRBV7-2 TGTGCCAGCAGCTTAGCGCTCGTTAGACGGACCCAGTACTTC CASSLALVRRTQYF
NA NA TRBJ2-2 TRBV28 TGTGCCGCCCGACAGACGAACACCGGGGAGCTGTTTTTT CAARQTNTGELFF
TRBD2 NA TRBJ2-1 TRBV28 TGTGCCAGCAGTTCCCCTCGGCCCGGGACTAGATTTGAGTTCTTC CASSSPRPGTRFEFF
TRBD1 NA TRBJ1-5 TRBV28 TGTGCCAGCAGTACCTTCTCCGGGACAGGGAATCAGCCCCAGCATTTT CASSTFSGTGNQPQHF
NA NA TRBJ2-1 TRBV30 TGTGCCTGGAGTGGCCTGGGGGGATCCAATGATGAGCAGTTCTTC CAWSGLGGSNDEQFF
TRBD2 few TRBJ2-3 TRBV29-1 TGCAGCGTTGATAGTAGCGGGGTCACAGATACGCAGTATTTT CSVDSSGVTDTQYF
NA NA TRBJ1-3 TRBV7-9 TGTGCCAGCAGCCCAAATATCGCCATATATTTT CASSPNIAIYF
NA NA TRBJ1-5 TRBV2 TGTGCCAGCAGTGTGGCGGGTAATCAGCCCCAGCATTTT CASSVAGNQPQHF
NA NA TRBJ2-2 TRBV4-2 TGTGCCAGCAAAGACTACACCGGGGAGCTGTTTTTT CASKDYTGELFF
NA NA TRBJ2-3 TRBV25-1 TGTGCCAGCAGTACCTACACAGATACGCAGTATTTT CASSTYTDTQYF
TRBD2 few TRBJ2-7 TRBV18 TGTGCCAGCTCACCCTGGGCCGCGGGAGAAAGAGAGCAGTACTTC CASSPWAAGEREQYF
TRBD1 few TRBJ2-3 TRBV29-1 TGCAGCGTTGAAGGGACAGGGATATTTACGCAGTATTTT CSVEGTGIFTQYF
NA NA TRBJ1-5 TRBV11-2 TGTGCCAGCAGCTTAGTCGGTCAGCCCCAGCATTTT CASSLVGQPQHF
NA NA TRBJ2-5 TRBV2 TGTGCCAGCAGTGTTCTGGCCACGTACTTC CASSVLATYF
NA NA TRBJ2-7 TRBV5-1 TGCGCCAGCAGCTTGGTTCGGGGCCACGAGCAGTACTTC CASSLVRGHEQYF
NA NA TRBJ2-1 TRBV4-1 TGCGCCAGCAGCCAAGACCCGACGTCCTACAATGAGCAGTTCTTC CASSQDPTSYNEQFF
NA many TRBJ2-1 TRBV9 TGTGCCAGCAGCGTAGCTACGACAGCAAATGAGCAGTTCTTC CASSVATTANEQFF
TRBD1 few TRBJ2-1 TRBV29-1 TGCAGCGTTGACGGGGACAGGGCCAATGAGCAGTTCTTC CSVDGDRANEQFF
NA NA TRBJ2-5 TRBV6-5 TGTGCCAGCAGTACCGGAGAGACCCAGTACTTC CASSTGETQYF
TRBD2 NA TRBJ2-1 TRBV29-1 TGCAGCGCTGAGCCCCCTTTAGCGGGAGTGTACAATGAGCAGTTCTTC CSAEPPLAGVYNEQFF
NA NA TRBJ2-4 TRBV5-4 TGTGCCAGCAGAGCCGAGGTAGCCAAAAACATTCAGTACTTC CASRAEVAKNIQYF
TRBD1 NA TRBJ2-7 TRBV2 TGTGCCACCAGGGTCGGGACAGGACCTTCCTACGAGCAGTACTTC CATRVGTGPSYEQYF
NA few TRBJ2-1 TRBV5-1 TGCGCCAGCAGCTTCGACCCATACAATGAGCAGTTCTTC CASSFDPYNEQFF
NA few TRBJ1-2 TRBV29-1 TGCAGCGTTGGGACAGTTGAGGGCAACTATGGCTACACCTTC CSVGTVEGNYGYTF
NA NA TRBJ2-4 TRBV28 TGTGCCAGCAGTTTATATGGTCAGGGGAACATTCAGTACTTC CASSLYGQGNIQYF
TRBD2 NA TRBJ2-2 TRBV29-1 TGCAGCGTTGAAGGTGGTACTAGCGGAGTTTCCACCGGGGAGCTGTTTTTT CSVEGGTSGVSTGELFF
NA NA TRBJ2-5 TRBV29-1 TGCAGCGGGACCCAAGAGACCCAGTACTTC CSGTQETQYF
NA few TRBJ1-5 TRBV29-1 TGCCCGGGCTGGCCCCAGCATTTT CPGWPQHF
NA NA TRBJ2-6 TRBV30 TGTGCCTGGAGTGGACTTGGGGCCAACGTCCTGACTTTC CAWSGLGANVLTF
NA NA TRBJ2-1 TRBV11-2 TGTGCCAGCAGCTTACCAGGCCGAGATAGGAATGAGCAGTTCTTC CASSLPGRDRNEQFF
TRBD2 NA TRBJ2-7 TRBV29-1 TGCAGCACCAAAGGAACTAGCGGGAGGGAAAGCTCCTACGAGCAGTACTTC CSTKGTSGRESSYEQYF
TRBD1 NA TRBJ2-1 TRBV2 TGTGCCAGCAGTGCAGGGGGCCGCTACAATGAGCAGTTCTTC CASSAGGRYNEQFF
NA few TRBJ2-1 TRBV29-1 TGCAGCGTTGAAGACCTAGCCTGGGAGCAGTTCTTC CSVEDLAWEQFF
NA few TRBJ1-2 TRBV29-1 TGCAGCGTCCACGGGACACCTGCCGATGGCTACACCTTC CSVHGTPADGYTF
NA few TRBJ1-5 TRBV27 TGTGCCAGCAGTTTGATTGGAGGGAACAGCAATCAGCCCCAGCATTTT CASSLIGGNSNQPQHF
NA NA TRBJ2-1 TRBV2 TGTGCCAGCAGAGCAGGGGCTGGGATTGGGTATGAGCAGTTCTTC CASRAGAGIGYEQFF